The present TCR beta chain was sequenced within a study of blood T cells in healthy people across ages. This clonotype appeared many times. The antigen remains undetermined. It was with a sample-barcoded 5' primer and a J-beta primer mix that a second PCR of roughly 7 to 12 cycles was run. A single record per CDR3 protein comes from TCRdb applying MiXCR to the 5' RACE reads. The sample consists of about 940,000 distinct CDR3 sequences, roughly 52% of them appearing once. CDR3 length: 13 amino acids. Looked up from germline, CDR1 is MNHEY and CDR2 is SVGAGI. V gave up 5 bases and J gave up 3 bases, with 10 bases separating them. Broader study findings: Naive CD4+ cell counts and diversity both ran higher in long-lived than in aged donors. Age advanced and TCR beta diversity per million T cells fell, roughly linearly. CMV status of donors was unknown, possibly confounding expanded clonotype changes.

The chain joins TRBV6-5 to TRBJ1-2, with a tentative D call TRBD1 (5 bases). The sample consisted of blood. The sequence derives from a man aged 25 to 40 in good health. The CDR3 reads CASSAPGHYGYTF. Here the CDR3 DNA reads TGTGCCAGCAGTGCCCCAGGGCACTATGGCTACACCTTC.